Listed below are T cell receptor beta chains from one sample, sequenced in a study of blood T cells in healthy people across ages. TCRdb redid the calling of the 5' RACE reads with MiXCR, one entry per CDR3 protein. The sample holds over 1,300,000 distinct CDR3 sequences, approximately 63% seen once. The sequenced sample consisted of blood. The receptor set was obtained from a man younger than 35 in good health. CDR3s include the opening cysteine and the closing phenylalanine or tryptophan. A D gene is named only where the DNA matches it firmly. The size field is filled for only some rows; it gives once, few, many or a size class.

clone_size: NA; v_call: TRBV27; d_call: NA; j_call: TRBJ1-1; cdr3_aa: CASSPRDGTEAFF; cdr3_nt: TGTGCCAGCAGTCCCCGGGACGGCACTGAAGCTTTCTTT
clone_size: NA; v_call: TRBV10-3; d_call: TRBD1; j_call: TRBJ1-4; cdr3_aa: CATQTGGAEEEKLFF; cdr3_nt: TGTGCCACTCAAACAGGGGGCGCAGAAGAAGAAAAACTGTTTTTT
clone_size: few; v_call: TRBV3-1; d_call: NA; j_call: TRBJ1-2; cdr3_aa: CASSQDWGDGYTF; cdr3_nt: TGTGCCAGCAGCCAAGATTGGGGCGATGGCTACACCTTC
clone_size: NA; v_call: TRBV2; d_call: TRBD2; j_call: TRBJ2-1; cdr3_aa: CASMGRANEQFF; cdr3_nt: TGTGCCAGCATGGGGAGGGCCAATGAGCAGTTCTTC
clone_size: NA; v_call: TRBV6-2/TRBV6-3; d_call: NA; j_call: TRBJ2-7; cdr3_aa: CASMIGWEQYF; cdr3_nt: TGTGCCAGCATGATCGGCTGGGAGCAGTACTTC
clone_size: NA; v_call: TRBV9; d_call: NA; j_call: TRBJ2-3; cdr3_aa: CASSALVWTDTQYF; cdr3_nt: TGTGCCAGCAGCGCGCTCGTTTGGACAGATACGCAGTATTTT
clone_size: NA; v_call: TRBV7-9; d_call: NA; j_call: TRBJ2-7; cdr3_aa: CASSSDARNYEQYF; cdr3_nt: TGTGCCAGCAGTTCGGACGCTAGAAACTACGAGCAGTACTTC
clone_size: few; v_call: TRBV25-1; d_call: NA; j_call: TRBJ1-6; cdr3_aa: CASSSSSSYNSPLHF; cdr3_nt: TGTGCCAGCTCTAGTAGCAGCTCCTATAATTCACCCCTCCACTTT
clone_size: NA; v_call: TRBV7-7; d_call: NA; j_call: TRBJ2-3; cdr3_aa: CASSLDDRGDTQYF; cdr3_nt: TGTGCCAGCAGCTTAGACGACAGAGGAGATACGCAGTATTTT
clone_size: NA; v_call: TRBV28; d_call: NA; j_call: TRBJ2-3; cdr3_aa: CASSIPQIKDTQYF; cdr3_nt: TGTGCCAGCAGCATTCCCCAGATAAAAGATACGCAGTATTTT
clone_size: NA; v_call: TRBV6-2/TRBV6-3; d_call: NA; j_call: TRBJ2-5; cdr3_aa: CASSYFAETQYF; cdr3_nt: TGTGCCAGCAGTTACTTTGCGGAGACCCAGTACTTC
clone_size: NA; v_call: TRBV4-1; d_call: NA; j_call: TRBJ2-7; cdr3_aa: CASSQGAVQEITYEQYF; cdr3_nt: TGCGCCAGCAGCCAAGGGGCCGTTCAGGAGATTACCTACGAGCAGTACTTC
clone_size: NA; v_call: TRBV28; d_call: NA; j_call: TRBJ2-2; cdr3_aa: CASRTYSNTGELFF; cdr3_nt: TGTGCCAGCAGGACCTATTCGAACACCGGGGAGCTGTTTTTT
clone_size: NA; v_call: TRBV7-9; d_call: NA; j_call: TRBJ2-5; cdr3_aa: CASSLVWEGIQETQYF; cdr3_nt: TGTGCCAGCAGCTTAGTTTGGGAAGGGATCCAAGAGACCCAGTACTTC
clone_size: few; v_call: TRBV20-1; d_call: NA; j_call: TRBJ1-2; cdr3_aa: CSARVPDRTYGYTF; cdr3_nt: TGCAGTGCTAGAGTTCCAGACAGGACCTATGGCTACACCTTC
clone_size: NA; v_call: TRBV20-1; d_call: NA; j_call: TRBJ2-1; cdr3_aa: CSVPGPTYNEQFF; cdr3_nt: TGCAGTGTCCCGGGACCAACTTACAATGAGCAGTTCTTC
clone_size: NA; v_call: TRBV6-2/TRBV6-3; d_call: TRBD1; j_call: TRBJ2-7; cdr3_aa: CASSRDRGIQYF; cdr3_nt: TGTGCCAGCAGCCGGGACAGGGGAATCCAGTACTTC
clone_size: NA; v_call: TRBV11-2; d_call: TRBD2; j_call: TRBJ2-5; cdr3_aa: CASSRRTSGDQETQYF; cdr3_nt: TGTGCCAGCAGCCGACGGACTAGCGGGGATCAAGAGACCCAGTACTTC
clone_size: NA; v_call: TRBV12-3/TRBV12-4; d_call: NA; j_call: TRBJ2-5; cdr3_aa: CATMGRETQYF; cdr3_nt: TGTGCCACCATGGGGCGAGAGACCCAGTACTTC
clone_size: once; v_call: TRBV27; d_call: NA; j_call: TRBJ2-7; cdr3_aa: CASRSSDVSYEQYF; cdr3_nt: TGTGCCAGCAGATCCTCGGACGTGAGCTACGAGCAGTACTTC
clone_size: NA; v_call: TRBV7-8; d_call: NA; j_call: TRBJ1-2; cdr3_aa: CASSPTPGNLRGYTF; cdr3_nt: TGTGCCAGCAGCCCAACTCCAGGGAATCTTCGTGGCTACACCTTC
clone_size: NA; v_call: TRBV20-1; d_call: NA; j_call: TRBJ2-2; cdr3_aa: CSVDLPNTGELFF; cdr3_nt: TGCAGTGTAGACCTTCCAAACACCGGGGAGCTGTTTTTT
clone_size: once; v_call: TRBV4-2; d_call: NA; j_call: TRBJ2-1; cdr3_aa: CASSLRQAYNEQFF; cdr3_nt: TGTGCCAGCAGCCTCCGGCAGGCCTACAATGAGCAGTTCTTC
clone_size: few; v_call: TRBV7-2; d_call: TRBD2; j_call: TRBJ2-3; cdr3_aa: CASPFTRAGRYTDTQYF; cdr3_nt: TGTGCCAGTCCCTTCACAAGAGCGGGACGGTACACAGATACGCAGTATTTT
clone_size: NA; v_call: TRBV3-1; d_call: NA; j_call: TRBJ2-1; cdr3_aa: CASSHLPGRVAFF; cdr3_nt: TGTGCCAGCAGCCACTTACCGGGACGAGTTGCGTTCTTC
clone_size: NA; v_call: TRBV2; d_call: NA; j_call: TRBJ1-2; cdr3_aa: CASTQSSGPGYGYTF; cdr3_nt: TGTGCCAGCACACAGAGCTCGGGCCCGGGCTATGGCTACACCTTC
clone_size: NA; v_call: TRBV27; d_call: TRBD2; j_call: TRBJ2-7; cdr3_aa: CASRGSGGPYEQYF; cdr3_nt: TGTGCCAGCCGGGGTAGCGGGGGTCCGTACGAGCAGTACTTC
clone_size: NA; v_call: TRBV29-1; d_call: TRBD2; j_call: TRBJ2-7; cdr3_aa: CSVVAGAGGYEQYF; cdr3_nt: TGCAGCGTGGTAGCGGGAGCCGGCGGCTACGAGCAGTACTTC
clone_size: NA; v_call: TRBV4-1; d_call: NA; j_call: TRBJ2-1; cdr3_aa: CASESFDEQFF; cdr3_nt: TGCGCCAGCGAAAGTTTTGATGAGCAGTTCTTC
clone_size: NA; v_call: TRBV4-2; d_call: NA; j_call: TRBJ2-1; cdr3_aa: CASSQGRDNRYEQFF; cdr3_nt: TGTGCCAGCAGCCAGGGTCGGGACAATCGCTATGAGCAGTTCTTC
clone_size: NA; v_call: TRBV7-7; d_call: TRBD2; j_call: TRBJ2-5; cdr3_aa: CASSSSGRGETQYF; cdr3_nt: TGTGCCAGCAGTTCTAGCGGGAGAGGAGAGACCCAGTACTTC
clone_size: NA; v_call: TRBV20-1; d_call: NA; j_call: TRBJ2-1; cdr3_aa: CSVQGREHYNEQFF; cdr3_nt: TGCAGTGTCCAGGGTAGAGAACATTACAATGAGCAGTTCTTC
clone_size: NA; v_call: TRBV4-2; d_call: TRBD2; j_call: TRBJ2-2; cdr3_aa: CASSLRLAGDGELFF; cdr3_nt: TGTGCCAGCAGCCTACGACTAGCGGGAGATGGGGAGCTGTTTTTT
clone_size: NA; v_call: TRBV12-3/TRBV12-4; d_call: NA; j_call: TRBJ2-1; cdr3_aa: CASSPIDQQETQFF; cdr3_nt: TGTGCCAGCAGTCCAATTGACCAACAGGAGACCCAGTTCTTC
clone_size: NA; v_call: TRBV29-1; d_call: TRBD1; j_call: TRBJ2-5; cdr3_aa: CSVEDSQRTGPEETQYF; cdr3_nt: TGCAGCGTTGAAGATAGCCAACGGACAGGGCCGGAGGAGACCCAGTACTTC
clone_size: NA; v_call: TRBV27; d_call: NA; j_call: TRBJ2-7; cdr3_aa: CASSLSGRGPYEQYF; cdr3_nt: TGTGCCAGCAGTTTAAGTGGGAGGGGGCCCTACGAGCAGTACTTC
clone_size: NA; v_call: TRBV29-1; d_call: NA; j_call: TRBJ2-3; cdr3_aa: CSVAETSTDTQYF; cdr3_nt: TGCAGCGTCGCCGAAACAAGCACAGATACGCAGTATTTT
clone_size: few; v_call: TRBV6-5; d_call: NA; j_call: TRBJ1-5; cdr3_aa: CASSAGYLPNQPQHF; cdr3_nt: TGTGCCAGCAGTGCTGGGTACCTCCCCAATCAGCCCCAGCATTTT
clone_size: few; v_call: TRBV5-1; d_call: TRBD2; j_call: TRBJ2-7; cdr3_aa: CASSLDGRTTYEQYF; cdr3_nt: TGCGCCAGCAGCTTAGACGGGAGGACCACCTACGAGCAGTACTTC
clone_size: NA; v_call: TRBV5-1; d_call: NA; j_call: TRBJ2-7; cdr3_aa: CASSLPAGTGNEQYF; cdr3_nt: TGCGCCAGCAGCTTGCCCGCGGGGACTGGGAACGAGCAGTACTTC
clone_size: NA; v_call: TRBV12-3/TRBV12-4; d_call: TRBD1; j_call: TRBJ1-4; cdr3_aa: CASSLLRGQGKLFF; cdr3_nt: TGTGCCAGCAGTTTACTAAGGGGACAGGGGAAACTGTTTTTT
clone_size: NA; v_call: TRBV5-1; d_call: NA; j_call: TRBJ2-3; cdr3_aa: CASSRTRDAASTDTQYF; cdr3_nt: TGCGCCAGCAGCCGTACTCGGGACGCGGCTAGCACAGATACGCAGTATTTT
clone_size: NA; v_call: TRBV5-1; d_call: NA; j_call: TRBJ2-2; cdr3_aa: CASSPEASPNTGELFF; cdr3_nt: TGCGCCAGCAGCCCGGAGGCTAGCCCGAACACCGGGGAGCTGTTTTTT
clone_size: once; v_call: TRBV28; d_call: NA; j_call: TRBJ1-2; cdr3_aa: CASSPLTKYVGYTF; cdr3_nt: TGTGCCAGCAGTCCACTGACGAAGTATGTGGGCTACACCTTC
clone_size: NA; v_call: TRBV4-1; d_call: NA; j_call: TRBJ1-1; cdr3_aa: CASSQDQREAFF; cdr3_nt: TGCGCCAGCAGCCAAGATCAGAGGGAAGCTTTCTTT
clone_size: NA; v_call: TRBV5-1; d_call: NA; j_call: TRBJ2-3; cdr3_aa: CASSSVSTDTQYF; cdr3_nt: TGTGCCAGCAGTAGCGTAAGCACAGATACGCAGTATTTT
clone_size: NA; v_call: TRBV28; d_call: NA; j_call: TRBJ1-1; cdr3_aa: CASTGNMNTEAFF; cdr3_nt: TGTGCCAGCACTGGAAACATGAACACTGAAGCTTTCTTT
clone_size: NA; v_call: TRBV6-5; d_call: TRBD2; j_call: TRBJ2-1; cdr3_aa: CASSLGLAVYNEQFF; cdr3_nt: TGTGCCAGCAGTCTCGGACTAGCGGTCTACAATGAGCAGTTCTTC
clone_size: NA; v_call: TRBV6-2/TRBV6-3; d_call: NA; j_call: TRBJ2-2; cdr3_aa: CASSPPGAVGGELFF; cdr3_nt: TGTGCCAGCAGCCCCCCGGGGGCCGTCGGCGGGGAGCTGTTTTTT